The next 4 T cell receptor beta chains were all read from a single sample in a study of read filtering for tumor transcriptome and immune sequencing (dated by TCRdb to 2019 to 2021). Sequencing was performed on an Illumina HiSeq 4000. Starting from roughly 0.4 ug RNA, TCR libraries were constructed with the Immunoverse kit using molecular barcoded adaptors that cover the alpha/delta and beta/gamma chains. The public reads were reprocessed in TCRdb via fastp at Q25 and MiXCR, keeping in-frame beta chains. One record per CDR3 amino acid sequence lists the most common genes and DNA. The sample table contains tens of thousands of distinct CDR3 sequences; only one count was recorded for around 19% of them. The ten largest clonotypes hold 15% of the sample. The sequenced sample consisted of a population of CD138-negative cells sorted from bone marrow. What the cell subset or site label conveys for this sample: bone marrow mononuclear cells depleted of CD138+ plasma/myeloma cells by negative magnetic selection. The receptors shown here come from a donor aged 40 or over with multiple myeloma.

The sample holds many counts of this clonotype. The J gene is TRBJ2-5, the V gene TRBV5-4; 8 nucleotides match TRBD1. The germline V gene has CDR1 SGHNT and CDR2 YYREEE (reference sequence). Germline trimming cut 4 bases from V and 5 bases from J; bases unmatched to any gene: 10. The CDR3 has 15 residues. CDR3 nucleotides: TGTGCCAGCAGCAGTAGACAGGGGAGTTGGGAGACCCAGTACTTC. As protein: CASSSRQGSWETQYF.

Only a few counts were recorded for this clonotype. DNA for the CDR3: TGCAGTGCTAGAGATGCGGGGCGGGGGGGGGATTTTGAAGCTTTCTTT. This sequence encodes CSARDAGRGGDFEAFF. This chain uses TRBV20-1 with TRBJ1-1, with D possibly TRBD1 on 5 matching bases. This CDR3 is built from 16 residues. Trimming took 0 bases from V and 7 from J, leaving 21 bases between them. Germline V lookup: CDR1 DFQATT, CDR2 SNEGSKA (reference sequence).

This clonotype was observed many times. CDR3 coding DNA: TGTGCCAGCAGCTCTTACAGGGCGACTGAAGCTTTCTTT. It is translated as CASSSYRATEAFF. The J gene is TRBJ1-1, the V gene TRBV13; a weak D match, TRBD1 (6 bases). This CDR3 contains 13 residues. Germline V lookup: CDR1 PRHDT, CDR2 FYEKMQ (reference sequence). The V and J ends lost 4 bases and 5 bases respectively, with 11 bases between them.

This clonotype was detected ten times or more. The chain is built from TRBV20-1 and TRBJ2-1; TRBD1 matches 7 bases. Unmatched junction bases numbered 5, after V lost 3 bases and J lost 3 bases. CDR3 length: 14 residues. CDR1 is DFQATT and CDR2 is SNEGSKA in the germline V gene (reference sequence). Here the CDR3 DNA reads TGCAGTGCTAGCTCCGGGACAGTCTACAATGAGCAGTTCTTC. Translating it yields CSASSGTVYNEQFF.